The next 22 T cell receptor beta chains were all read from a single sample in a study of beta chain features in type 1 diabetes. As every portion of the isolated RNA was reverse transcribed, the sequencing read expressed TCRB transcripts. The table came from immunoSEQ multiplex PCR; TCRdb's copy has only in-frame clones and leaves some out. The repertoire holds 200,000 to 250,000 clones, with 25% to 30% as singletons. The sequencing sample was made of central memory CD4+ T cells from blood. These receptors originate from a man under 40 in good health.

The V gene is TRBV4-2, the J gene TRBJ2-3, with 7 bases identical to TRBD2. The CDR3 sequence is 15 residues long. V gave up 4 bases and J gave up 3 bases; unmatched junction bases: 7. Germline CDR1 LGHNA, CDR2 YNFKEQ. CDR3 sequence reads: CASSPRRGGTDTQYF. CDR3 coding DNA: TGTGCCAGCAGCCCGCGAAGGGGAGGGACAGATACGCAGTATTTT.

This clone occurred many times. V and J are TRBV7-8 and TRBJ1-6; D is unresolved. Germline V CDR1 and CDR2: SGHVS, FQNEAQ. With 4 bases removed from V and 10 bases from J, the gap between germline ends came to 14 bases. The CDR3 has 14 amino acids. The CDR3 bases are TGTGCCAGCAGCTCGTACGGAGAGGAATCACCCCTCCACTTT. Translation gives CASSSYGEESPLHF.

The V gene is TRBV18, the J gene TRBJ2-1; 8 bases line up with TRBD2. Germline CDR1 is KGHSH and CDR2 is LQKENI. This CDR3 spans 14 amino acids. Trimming at V came to 3 bases and at J to 10 bases, leaving 8 bases not matched to a gene. The CDR3: CASSPERLAGEQFF. CDR3 bases: TGTGCCAGCTCACCGGAACGATTAGCGGGAGAGCAGTTCTTC.

The chain employs TRBV7-8 and TRBJ2-7; D is possibly TRBD2 (6 bases). Germline CDR1 reads SGHVS; CDR2 reads FQNEAQ. Trimming removed 2 bases at V and 0 bases at J, with 8 bases between. The CDR3 spans 14 residues. DNA of the CDR3: TGTGCCAGCAGCTTATGGGACTCCTCCTACGAGCAGTACTTC. It translates to CASSLWDSSYEQYF.

This clone was seen only a few times. This specimen includes other DNA sequences encoding the same CDR3. CDR3 nucleotide sequence: TGCAGCGTCGATGGAGGTACAGATACGCAGTATTTT. This encodes CSVDGGTDTQYF. The rearrangement joins TRBV29-1 to TRBJ2-3, with D possibly matching TRBD2 (5 bases). Germline V gene lookup returns CDR1 SQVTM and CDR2 ANQGSEA. CDR3 length equals 12 residues. V lost 6 bases, J lost 3 bases, and 10 bases lay in between.

This clone was observed a handful of times. This chain links TRBV5-6 with TRBJ2-1; D possibly corresponds to TRBD2 (5 bases). This CDR3 has 15 amino acids. CDR1 and CDR2 from the germline V gene are SGHDT and YYEEEE. V shed 3 bases and J shed 2 bases, with 12 bases lying between them. The CDR3 DNA is TGTGCCAGCAGCTCCAGCGGCTTTACCTACAATGAGCAGTTCTTC. It yields the protein CASSSSGFTYNEQFF.

The rearrangement links TRBV7-9 to TRBJ1-2; TRBD1 is a possible D gene (5 bases). The V and J ends lost 4 bases and 8 bases respectively, with 14 bases between them. This CDR3 has 13 amino acids. Per germline, CDR1 SEHNR and CDR2 FQNEAQ (reference sequence). The CDR3 nucleotides are TGTGCCAGCAGCTCAGAGGCCTCAGGGGGCTACACCTTC. As protein: CASSSEASGGYTF. Based on the CDR3 plus reference TRBV7-9 and TRBJ1-2, the full variable domain is DTGVSQNPRHKITKRGQNVTFRCDPISEHNRLYWYRQTLGQGPEFLTYFQNEAQLEKSRLLSDRFSAERPKGSFSTLEIQRTEQGDSAMYLCASSSEASGGYTFGSGTRLTVV.

This clone turned up a few times. The CDR3 spells CASSSLPAKEQFF. The CDR3 DNA is TGTGCCAGCAGTTCCCTCCCGGCCAAAGAGCAGTTCTTC. The chain is built from TRBV7-8 and TRBJ2-1; the D is unclear. The V end was cut by 6 bases, the J end by 10 bases, with 16 bases between. The CDR3 runs to 13 residues. CDR1 and CDR2 (germline): SGHVS, FQNEAQ.

The table lists this clone with many counts. The CDR3 DNA follows: TGTGCCAGCAGTTTGGACAGGGTGCGCAATACGCAGTATTTT. Amino acids: CASSLDRVRNTQYF. The chain uses TRBV27 and TRBJ2-3; TRBD1 matches at 8 bases. This CDR3 has 14 residues. The trim removed 3 bases at V and 7 bases at J, leaving 6 bases unmatched. From germline, CDR1 is MNHEY and CDR2 SMNVEV (reference sequence).

This rearrangement joins TRBV19 to TRBJ2-1, with a tentative D call TRBD2 (6 bases). The CDR3 loop spans 15 amino acids. V gave up 9 bases and J gave up 2 bases, with 17 bases separating them. The germline V gene encodes CDR1 LNHDA and CDR2 SQIVND (reference sequence). CDR3 in DNA: TGTGCCAGCCAACCCCGGGAGAACCCCTACAATGAGCAGTTCTTC. Amino acid sequence: CASQPRENPYNEQFF.

The V and J genes are TRBV4-2 and TRBJ2-7, with D perhaps matching TRBD2 (5 bases). CDR3 size: 14 residues. CDR1 LGHNA and CDR2 YNFKEQ come from the germline V gene. V gave up 3 bases and J gave up 3 bases, with 12 bases separating them. The CDR3 reads CASSQTFGSYEQYF. The CDR3 DNA reads TGTGCCAGCAGCCAGACTTTTGGGAGCTACGAGCAGTACTTC.

This clone was detected a few times. V is TRBV29-1 and J is TRBJ2-7, with a tentative D call TRBD1 (5 bases). Germline CDR1 is SQVTM and CDR2 is ANQGSEA. CDR3 length equals 13 residues. The CDR3 loop is CSVKGVTAYEQYF. The CDR3 DNA reads TGCAGTGTAAAAGGGGTCACAGCCTACGAGCAGTACTTC.

As concerns this clone: Other DNA sequences in this sample translate to the same CDR3. The chain links TRBV7-2 to TRBJ1-5; D gene uncertain. Trimming stripped 1 base from V and 2 bases from J, with 9 bases between. CDR1 and CDR2 (germline): SGHTA, FQGNSA. The CDR3 has 15 amino acids. DNA of the CDR3: TGTGCCAGCAGCTTAGGACCGGGAGGCAATCAGCCCCAGCATTTT. This encodes CASSLGPGGNQPQHF.

This clone came up a few times. The genes are TRBV30 and TRBJ2-7; the D is unclear. CDR1 is GTSNPN and CDR2 is SVGIG in the germline V gene (reference sequence). The CDR3 is 11 residues long. Trimming shortened V by 5 bases and J by 3 bases, and 8 bases separated the two germline ends. The CDR3 protein is CAWQISYEQYF. The CDR3 DNA is TGTGCCTGGCAAATCAGCTACGAGCAGTACTTC.

This clone was recorded many times. The V call is TRBV23-1, the J call TRBJ2-1; 9 nucleotides match TRBD2. TRBV23-1 is annotated as an ORF whose role is uncertain. This CDR3 comprises 13 residues. The ends lost 8 bases at V and 5 bases at J; junction bases unmatched: 4. The CDR3 region has the DNA TGCGCCAGCGCCGCGGGGGGGGACAATGAGCAGTTCTTC. Protein product: CASAAGGDNEQFF.

This clone was counted between two and nine times. The V gene is TRBV25-1, the J gene TRBJ2-7; weak D call: TRBD1 (5 bases). CDR1 is MGHDK and CDR2 is SYGVNS in the germline V gene. V dropped 2 bases and J dropped 4 bases, with 12 bases sitting between them. The CDR3 is 14 residues long. The CDR3 loop is CASSEGRTPYEQYF. CDR3 in DNA: TGTGCCAGCAGTGAAGGCCGGACACCTTACGAGCAGTACTTC.

There are a few counts of this clone. The chain couples TRBV6-1 to TRBJ2-7; 8 nucleotides line up with TRBD1. The CDR3 loop spans 15 amino acids. Trimming at V came to 6 bases and at J to 2 bases, leaving 9 bases not matched to a gene. Per the germline V gene, CDR1 is MNHNS and CDR2 is SASEGT. DNA of the CDR3: TGTGCCAGCAGGCCCCCACAGGGGGTTACCTACGAGCAGTACTTC. Protein sequence: CASRPPQGVTYEQYF.

This sequence joins TRBV5-6 and TRBJ2-3; no clear D. Trimming took 4 bases from V and 6 from J, leaving 9 bases between them. This CDR3 spans 12 amino acids. Germline V gives CDR1 SGHDT, CDR2 YYEEEE. The CDR3 DNA reads as TGTGCCAGCAGCAGAACAGAGGATACGCAGTATTTT. Its translation: CASSRTEDTQYF. The full variable domain, its missing parts supplied by reference TRBV5-6 and TRBJ2-3, is DAGVTQSPTHLIKTRGQQVTLRCSPKSGHDTVSWYQQALGQGPQFIFQYYEEEERQRGNFPDRFSGHQFPNYSSELNVNALLLGDSALYLCASSRTEDTQYFGPGTRLTVL.

Written as DNA, the CDR3 is TGTGCCAGCAGTCCGTTGTTTGGCGCCGGATACGAGCAGTACTTC. This codes for CASSPLFGAGYEQYF. The rearrangement joins TRBV6-6 to TRBJ2-7; D not certain. Trimming cost V 5 bases and J 4 bases, with 18 bases left between them. Germline assignment: CDR1 MNHNY and CDR2 SVGAGI (reference sequence). The CDR3 length is 15 residues.

The chain joins TRBV29-1 to TRBJ2-5; maybe TRBD2 (5 bases). V was cut by 2 bases and J by 4 bases, with 8 bases left in between. This CDR3 spans 12 amino acids. Germline values: CDR1 SQVTM, CDR2 ANQGSEA. CDR3 nucleotide sequence: TGCAGCGTTGAAAGGGCGGGAGAGACCCAGTACTTC. It yields the protein CSVERAGETQYF.

This clone was detected many times. This likely comes from a read error, as the CDR3 has no conserved phenylalanine or tryptophan at its end. It is unclear where the CDR3 begins or ends on the DNA, so no DNA is shown, and the CDR3 is as TCRdb lists it. This rearrangement joins TRBV14 to TRBJ2-7. The CDR3 extends over 10 residues, inclusive of both ends. Germline-derived CDR1 and CDR2 are SGHDN and FVKESK. CDR3: CASSQDLIPG.

The chain has TRBV30 and TRBJ2-5; D is undetermined. Trimming left V 2 bases short and J 5 bases short, with 9 bases between. This CDR3 contains 12 residues. Germline CDR1 reads GTSNPN; CDR2 reads SVGIG (reference sequence). The CDR3 sequence is CAWSSSGETQYF. The CDR3 nucleotides are TGTGCCTGGAGTTCCAGTGGGGAGACCCAGTACTTC.